This TCR beta chain comes out of a study of blood T cell repertoires in COVID-19. About the research overall: Whether acute or convalescent, the COVID-19 samples came from the United States, Italy and Spain. PBMCs, B-cell-depleted T cells, or T cells provided the cDNA or gDNA that made up the material.

This clone came up once. As processed by the authors: It was from reference gene primer amplification that nucleated cell counts were estimated. Here immunoSEQ multiplex PCR was the method, and the copy in TCRdb shows in-frame clones only, minus some. V, J and clone size derive from that table, while D and trimming were established from the DNA sequence. The repertoire holds about 270,000 clones, with around nine tenths as singletons. The CDR3 is 17 amino acids. Trimming cost V 0 bases and J 0 bases, with 14 bases left between them. Germline CDR1 is LGHNT and CDR2 is FRNRAP. This clonotype originated in a man between 35 and 55 years old with active or convalescent COVID-19. V and J are TRBV12-5 and TRBJ1-1; possible D gene TRBD1, 5 bases. Material for sequencing was peripheral blood. The chain's CDR3 is CASGLVLTVNMNTEAFF. Written as DNA, the CDR3 is TGTGCTAGTGGTTTGGTACTGACAGTGAATATGAACACTGAAGCTTTCTTT.